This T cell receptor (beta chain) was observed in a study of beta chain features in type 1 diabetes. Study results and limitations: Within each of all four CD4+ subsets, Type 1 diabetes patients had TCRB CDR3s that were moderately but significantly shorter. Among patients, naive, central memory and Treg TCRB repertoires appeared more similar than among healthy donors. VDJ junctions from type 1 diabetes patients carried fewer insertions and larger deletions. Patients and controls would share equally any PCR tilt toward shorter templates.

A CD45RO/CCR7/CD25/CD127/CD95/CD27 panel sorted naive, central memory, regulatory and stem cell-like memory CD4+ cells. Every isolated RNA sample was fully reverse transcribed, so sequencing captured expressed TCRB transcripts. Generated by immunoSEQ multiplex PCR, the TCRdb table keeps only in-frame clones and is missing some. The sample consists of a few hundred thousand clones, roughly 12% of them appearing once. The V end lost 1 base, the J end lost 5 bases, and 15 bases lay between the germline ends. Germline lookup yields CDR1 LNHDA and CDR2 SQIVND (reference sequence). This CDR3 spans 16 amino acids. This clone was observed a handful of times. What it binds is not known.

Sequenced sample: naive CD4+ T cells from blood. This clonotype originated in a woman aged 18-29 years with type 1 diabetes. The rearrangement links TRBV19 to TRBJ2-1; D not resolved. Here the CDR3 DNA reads TGTGCCAGTAGTATAGCCGGCAGGCCAAAGGACAATGAGCAGTTCTTC. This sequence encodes CASSIAGRPKDNEQFF.